A selection of T cell receptor beta chains follows, all from one sample in a study of human CD8 memory T cell subsets. For each CDR3 protein, TCRdb gives one entry from its re-call of the 5' RACE reads, without DNA. Its table records roughly 7,700 distinct CDR3 sequences. Input material: CD8+ T cells from PBMCs. These receptors were obtained from a human donor in good health. The CDR3 runs from the conserved cysteine through the conserved F or W. Fields, in order: V gene, clone size, J gene, CDR3 protein. The listing skips clone size in some rows; elsewhere it reads once, few, many or a size class.

>TRBV10-3|NA|TRBJ2-1
CAIGGETPQQFF
>TRBV20-1|NA|TRBJ1-2
CSARGQGWYGYTF
>TRBV27|NA|TRBJ2-7
CASSAQGAPLEQYF
>TRBV20-1|NA|TRBJ2-7
CSASLGTDPYEQYF
>TRBV4-1|NA|TRBJ2-7
CASSPGGTRVEQYF
>TRBV19|NA|TRBJ1-5
CASSIVEIRDNQPQHF
>TRBV27|NA|TRBJ2-2
CASSFLWTTGELFF
>TRBV2|NA|TRBJ2-7
CASSEVRRNYEQYF
>TRBV27|medium-sized|TRBJ1-2
CASMQARDTSTALYGYTF
>TRBV27|NA|TRBJ2-7
CASSLNSGNYEQYF
>TRBV15|NA|TRBJ1-1
CATSRHGQGGTEAFF
>TRBV7-3|NA|TRBJ2-7
CASSPWGLYEQYF
>TRBV28|NA|TRBJ2-4
CASSYRGLENIQYF
>TRBV29-1|large|TRBJ2-1
CSVSGWDRGDPNEQFF
>TRBV12-3/TRBV12-4|medium-sized|TRBJ2-3
CASSLSNTQYF
>TRBV6-2/TRBV6-3|NA|TRBJ1-6
CASTRRSYNSPLHF
>TRBV19|NA|TRBJ2-1
CASSKQGSGEQFF
>TRBV7-9|NA|TRBJ1-5
CASSPISVGGREQPQHF
>TRBV20-1|NA|TRBJ2-7
CSARALVRPAYEQYF
>TRBV29-1|medium-sized|TRBJ2-1
CSANLYAGVIDEQFF
>TRBV12-3/TRBV12-4|NA|TRBJ2-3
CASSLKGIGTDTQYF
>TRBV11-2|medium-sized|TRBJ2-5
CASSPPLSVQETQYF
>TRBV11-2|NA|TRBJ2-1
CASSSRDEQFF
>TRBV7-9|NA|TRBJ2-7
CPSRGIGNSYEQYF
>TRBV6-2/TRBV6-3|NA|TRBJ2-7
CASSPALGAHTYEQYF
>TRBV7-2|NA|TRBJ2-7
CASSLGGTSLKQYF
>TRBV6-4|NA|TRBJ2-3
CASSPIKPTSGNTDTQYF
>TRBV7-6|NA|TRBJ2-1
CASSLSLAGPGNEQFF
>TRBV3-1|NA|TRBJ2-1
CASSHSPGQGPYNEQFF
>TRBV19|NA|TRBJ1-3
CASSLQGRNTIYF
>TRBV4-2|NA|TRBJ2-7
CASSHVIGTSGYEQYF
>TRBV7-3|medium-sized|TRBJ1-1
CASSLFGGRTEAFF
>TRBV7-9|medium-sized|TRBJ1-5
CASSLLGGPQHF
>TRBV14|NA|TRBJ2-4
CASSAQVAKNIQYF
>TRBV7-2|NA|TRBJ2-1
CASSLGGILNEQFF
>TRBV10-2|NA|TRBJ2-7
CASSWDGAYEQYF
>TRBV7-2|NA|TRBJ2-2
CASSSHTGELFF
>TRBV21-1|NA|TRBJ1-4
CASSSGQGGGEKLFF
>TRBV11-2|NA|TRBJ2-7
CASSLPDRVGSYEQYF